The rows below give T cell receptor beta chains drawn from one sample of a study of regulatory T cells in long-lasting Graves disease. Using its own MiXCR run on the multiplex PCR reads, TCRdb lists one record per CDR3 protein. The sample lists around 250,000 distinct CDR3 sequences, around 18% occurring once. These data also featured in a second study, about T cells in Graves' hyperthyroidism and ophthalmopathy.

Sequencing was performed on peripheral blood mononuclear cells (PBMCs), taken at new diagnosis, from a patient treated with antithyroid drugs. The source of these receptors is a woman in her twenties or thirties with Graves disease. CDR3s include the opening cysteine and the closing phenylalanine or tryptophan. A D gene is named only where the DNA matches it firmly. A clone size is listed for some rows: how often the clone was seen (once, few, many), or a class if it is expanded.

clone size: many
V gene: TRBV7-2
J gene: TRBJ2-2
D gene: TRBD2
CDR3 protein: CASSFISSGGAGELFF
CDR3 DNA: TGTGCCAGCAGCTTTATATCTAGCGGGGGCGCCGGGGAGCTGTTTTTT

clone size: many
V gene: TRBV3-1
J gene: TRBJ1-1
D gene: .
CDR3 protein: CASSQRMISMNTEAFF
CDR3 DNA: TGTGCCAGCAGCCAGAGAATGATTTCTATGAACACTGAAGCTTTCTTT

clone size: .
V gene: TRBV20-1
J gene: TRBJ1-2
D gene: TRBD1
CDR3 protein: CSATGTGDLYGYTF
CDR3 DNA: TGCAGTGCTACCGGGACAGGGGACCTCTATGGCTACACCTTC

clone size: many
V gene: TRBV7-9
J gene: TRBJ2-6
D gene: .
CDR3 protein: CASTAEVLTF
CDR3 DNA: TGTGCCAGCACCGCTGAGGTCCTGACTTTC

clone size: .
V gene: TRBV7-3
J gene: TRBJ2-1
D gene: TRBD2
CDR3 protein: CASSLMGQAGAVYNEQFF
CDR3 DNA: TGTGCCAGCAGCTTAATGGGGCAAGCGGGAGCGGTCTACAATGAGCAGTTCTTC

clone size: many
V gene: TRBV19
J gene: TRBJ2-2
D gene: .
CDR3 protein: CASSMALGKINTGELFF
CDR3 DNA: TGTGCCAGTAGTATGGCCCTCGGGAAAATTAACACCGGGGAGCTGTTTTTT

clone size: many
V gene: TRBV7-8
J gene: TRBJ1-1
D gene: TRBD1
CDR3 protein: CASSSPGGLEAFF
CDR3 DNA: TGTGCCAGCAGCTCGCCAGGGGGCCTCGAAGCTTTCTTT

clone size: many
V gene: TRBV2
J gene: TRBJ1-2
D gene: .
CDR3 protein: CASTRADYGYTF
CDR3 DNA: TGTGCCAGCACGAGGGCCGACTATGGCTACACCTTC

clone size: .
V gene: TRBV18
J gene: TRBJ1-1
D gene: .
CDR3 protein: CASSPGGHGTEAFF
CDR3 DNA: TGTGCCAGCTCACCCGGGGGTCACGGCACTGAAGCTTTCTTT

clone size: few
V gene: TRBV4-1
J gene: TRBJ2-3
D gene: .
CDR3 protein: CASSQDKWGVTDTQYF
CDR3 DNA: TGCGCCAGCAGCCAAGATAAGTGGGGGGTCACAGATACGCAGTATTTT

clone size: many
V gene: TRBV15
J gene: TRBJ2-5
D gene: .
CDR3 protein: CATSEPGVGGETQYF
CDR3 DNA: TGTGCCACCAGCGAGCCGGGGGTGGGAGGAGAGACCCAGTACTTC

clone size: many
V gene: TRBV14
J gene: TRBJ1-1
D gene: .
CDR3 protein: CASSQGPVGSTEAFF
CDR3 DNA: TGTGCCAGCAGCCAAGGCCCGGTTGGGAGCACTGAAGCTTTCTTT

clone size: many
V gene: TRBV6-1
J gene: TRBJ1-1
D gene: TRBD1
CDR3 protein: CASSKRDRLNTEAFF
CDR3 DNA: TGTGCCAGCAGCAAAAGGGACAGGCTTAACACTGAAGCTTTCTTT

clone size: .
V gene: TRBV27
J gene: TRBJ2-3
D gene: TRBD1
CDR3 protein: CASSLTRGRNTQYF
CDR3 DNA: TGTGCCAGCAGTTTAACCAGGGGGCGAAATACGCAGTATTTT

clone size: once
V gene: TRBV20-1
J gene: TRBJ1-1
D gene: TRBD1
CDR3 protein: CSASRDRDTEAFF
CDR3 DNA: TGCAGTGCTTCCCGGGACAGGGACACTGAAGCTTTCTTT

clone size: many
V gene: TRBV20-1
J gene: TRBJ1-2
D gene: TRBD1
CDR3 protein: CSAWDRRESGYTF
CDR3 DNA: TGCAGTGCTTGGGACAGACGGGAATCAGGCTACACCTTC

clone size: .
V gene: TRBV6-5
J gene: TRBJ1-5
D gene: .
CDR3 protein: CASSYSIVRSNQPQHF
CDR3 DNA: TGTGCCAGCAGTTACTCGATAGTCAGGAGCAATCAGCCCCAGCATTTT

clone size: many
V gene: TRBV20-1
J gene: TRBJ1-2
D gene: .
CDR3 protein: CSARDIMAGTTYGYTF
CDR3 DNA: TGCAGTGCTAGAGATATTATGGCAGGGACAACCTATGGCTACACCTTC

clone size: many
V gene: TRBV7-3
J gene: TRBJ2-2
D gene: .
CDR3 protein: CASSLSGGHTGELFF
CDR3 DNA: TGTGCCAGCAGCTTATCGGGGGGCCACACCGGGGAGCTGTTTTTT

clone size: .
V gene: TRBV20-1
J gene: TRBJ2-2
D gene: TRBD1
CDR3 protein: CSAKSGTGEGTGELFF
CDR3 DNA: TGCAGTGCTAAGTCCGGGACAGGGGAGGGCACCGGGGAGCTGTTTTTT

clone size: few
V gene: TRBV12-3/TRBV12-4
J gene: TRBJ2-2
D gene: .
CDR3 protein: CASSLGDTGELFF
CDR3 DNA: TGTGCCAGCAGTTTAGGAGACACCGGGGAGCTGTTTTTT

clone size: .
V gene: TRBV18
J gene: TRBJ2-5
D gene: .
CDR3 protein: CASSPPGRRGETQYF
CDR3 DNA: TGTGCCAGCTCACCACCAGGCCGGCGGGGCGAGACCCAGTACTTC

clone size: many
V gene: TRBV7-2
J gene: TRBJ2-3
D gene: TRBD2
CDR3 protein: CASSAGGGPDTQYF
CDR3 DNA: TGTGCCAGCAGCGCGGGGGGGGGCCCAGATACGCAGTATTTT

clone size: many
V gene: TRBV20-1
J gene: TRBJ1-1
D gene: .
CDR3 protein: CSAQREGEGTEAFF
CDR3 DNA: TGCAGTGCCCAGAGGGAAGGAGAGGGCACTGAAGCTTTCTTT

clone size: many
V gene: TRBV7-9
J gene: TRBJ1-4
D gene: .
CDR3 protein: CASSWRSATNEKLFF
CDR3 DNA: TGTGCCAGCAGCTGGAGGTCCGCAACTAATGAAAAACTGTTTTTT

clone size: many
V gene: TRBV18
J gene: TRBJ2-1
D gene: .
CDR3 protein: CASSPSDEQFF
CDR3 DNA: TGTGCCAGCTCACCTAGCGATGAGCAGTTCTTC

clone size: many
V gene: TRBV20-1
J gene: TRBJ1-6
D gene: .
CDR3 protein: CSARGRTGDSPLHF
CDR3 DNA: TGCAGTGCTAGAGGAAGGACCGGAGATTCACCCCTCCACTTT

clone size: many
V gene: TRBV18
J gene: TRBJ1-6
D gene: .
CDR3 protein: CASSPSRYNSPLHF
CDR3 DNA: TGTGCCAGCTCACCATCAAGGTATAATTCACCCCTCCACTTT

clone size: many
V gene: TRBV7-2
J gene: TRBJ1-6
D gene: .
CDR3 protein: CASSSETGLRSPLHF
CDR3 DNA: TGTGCCAGCAGCTCAGAAACTGGATTGAGATCACCCCTCCACTTT